Listed below are T cell receptor beta chains from one sample, sequenced in a study of breast tumors, draining lymph nodes, adjacent tissues. One entry per CDR3 protein, called by TCRdb with MiXCR from the multiplex PCR reads. The sample yields some 83,000 distinct CDR3 sequences, 15% to 20% seen once. The sequenced sample consisted of axillary lymph node tissue. The receptors were sampled from a female donor with breast cancer. Some clones in this sample may be carry-over from other donors' samples. Each CDR3 is given with its conserved first and last residue. The D gene is left open where the match is weak.

>TRBD1|TRBV20-1|TRBJ1-4
CSARDLQGAASEKLFF
>NA|TRBV7-9|TRBJ2-5
CASSLVPSTQYF
>NA|TRBV12-3/TRBV12-4|TRBJ1-6
CASTTAGGYSPLHF
>NA|TRBV18|TRBJ1-2
CASSPLLGGYTF
>NA|TRBV20-1|TRBJ2-1
CSANDGRANEQFF
>TRBD1|TRBV5-1|TRBJ2-7
CASSSTGVGYEQYF
>NA|TRBV6-2/TRBV6-3|TRBJ2-6
CASSPTLRENGANVLTF
>TRBD1|TRBV6-2/TRBV6-3|TRBJ2-5
CASTPGTGGWLETQYF
>NA|TRBV9|TRBJ1-5
CASSEGGWGNQPQHF
>NA|TRBV28|TRBJ2-5
CASREEETQYF
>TRBD2|TRBV11-3|TRBJ2-1
CASSQWASGRGRNEQFF
>NA|TRBV10-3|TRBJ1-6
CAISEKGIDSPLHF
>TRBD2|TRBV2|TRBJ2-1
CASTQNSLAANEQFF
>NA|TRBV24-1|TRBJ2-2
CATSAGPAGELFF
>NA|TRBV4-2|TRBJ2-3
CASSQVGVNRDTQYF
>NA|TRBV19|TRBJ1-2
CASSIRGPNYGYTF
>TRBD2|TRBV28|TRBJ2-5
CASSLTDSGRETQYF
>NA|TRBV7-2|TRBJ2-7
CASSPVGASRYF
>NA|TRBV7-6|TRBJ2-2
CASSRRTVLSDTGELFF
>TRBD2|TRBV9|TRBJ2-5
CASSPGGWGGIQETQYF